The following is a T cell receptor beta chain sequence with its context. A single record per CDR3 protein comes from TCRdb applying MiXCR to the 5' RACE reads. This table holds about 500,000 distinct CDR3 sequences, around an eighth found once. The length of the CDR3 is 16 residues. The germline gives CDR1 SNHLY, CDR2 FYNNEI. J was trimmed by 0 bases and V by 7 bases; bases with no gene match: 10. The data derive from a study of identical twins. Separately, the same data were catalogued under a study of yellow fever vaccine responses in identical twins.

The chain recombines TRBV2 with TRBJ2-3; 7 bases line up with TRBD1. Sequenced material: CD4+ T cells sorted from blood. The receptor comes from a woman aged 18-29 years in good health. CDR3 region: CASIPGRGRSTDTQYF. CDR3 coding DNA: TGTGCCAGCATCCCGGGAAGGGGGCGAAGCACAGATACGCAGTATTTT.